This T cell receptor beta chain was captured by sequencing in a study of cytomegalovirus exposure and HLA in healthy donors. General study results and limits: Later analysis showed most CMV-associated TCR beta chains appearing HLA-restricted.

Concerning this clone: The target antigen is unknown.

13 Jbeta primers and 60 Vbeta primers were used for the PCR. Clones were sequenced by immunoSEQ multiplex PCR, and TCRdb holds only the in-frame ones, with some missing. The sample has 130,000 to 150,000 clones; 60% to 80% are singletons. V gave up 3 bases and J gave up 4 bases; unmatched junction bases: 5. The CDR3 covers 15 residues. The germline gives CDR1 SGHAT, CDR2 FQNNGV. The chain has TRBV11-2 and TRBJ1-2; 10 bases align to TRBD1. Sample: PBMCs. The receptor was isolated from a young woman in good health and CMV-seronegative. The CDR3 DNA reads TGTGCCAGCAGCTTGTTGGGACAGGGGTCCTATGGCTACACCTTC. It is translated as CASSLLGQGSYGYTF.